This T cell receptor (beta chain) was obtained from a study of shared clonotypes between healthy human individuals. Study-level results: Clonotypes which were not shared had lower generation probabilities than clonotypes that all four donors shared.

Produced via immunoSEQ multiplex PCR; TCRdb's table is partial and in-frame only. This table has some 1,600,000 clones, 98% appearing once. Germline CDR1 is DFQATT and CDR2 is SNEGSKA (reference sequence). The CDR3 extends over 11 amino acids. Details on this clone: The antigen is undetermined.

What was sequenced was naive CD4+ T cells sorted from blood. Specified subset: CD45RA+ positively selected. This receptor was identified in a man younger than 40 in good health. The chain recombines TRBV20-1 with TRBJ1-1, with D possibly TRBD1 on 5 matching bases. The CDR3 DNA follows: TGCAGCACTCGGGGCAGCACTGAAGCTTTCTTT. As protein: CSTRGSTEAFF.